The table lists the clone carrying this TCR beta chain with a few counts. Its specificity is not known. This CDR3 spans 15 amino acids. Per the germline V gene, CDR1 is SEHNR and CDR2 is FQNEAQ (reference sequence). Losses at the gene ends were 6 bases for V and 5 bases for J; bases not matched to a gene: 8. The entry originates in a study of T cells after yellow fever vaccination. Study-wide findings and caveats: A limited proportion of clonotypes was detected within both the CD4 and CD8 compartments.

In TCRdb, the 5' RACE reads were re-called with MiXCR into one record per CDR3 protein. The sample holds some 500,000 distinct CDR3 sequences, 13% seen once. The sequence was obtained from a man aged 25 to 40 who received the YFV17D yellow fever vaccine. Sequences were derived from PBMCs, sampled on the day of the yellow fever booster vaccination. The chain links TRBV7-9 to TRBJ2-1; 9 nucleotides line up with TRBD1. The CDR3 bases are TGTGCCAGCAGTCTAACCCGGGACAGGGACAATGAGCAGTTCTTC. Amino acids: CASSLTRDRDNEQFF.